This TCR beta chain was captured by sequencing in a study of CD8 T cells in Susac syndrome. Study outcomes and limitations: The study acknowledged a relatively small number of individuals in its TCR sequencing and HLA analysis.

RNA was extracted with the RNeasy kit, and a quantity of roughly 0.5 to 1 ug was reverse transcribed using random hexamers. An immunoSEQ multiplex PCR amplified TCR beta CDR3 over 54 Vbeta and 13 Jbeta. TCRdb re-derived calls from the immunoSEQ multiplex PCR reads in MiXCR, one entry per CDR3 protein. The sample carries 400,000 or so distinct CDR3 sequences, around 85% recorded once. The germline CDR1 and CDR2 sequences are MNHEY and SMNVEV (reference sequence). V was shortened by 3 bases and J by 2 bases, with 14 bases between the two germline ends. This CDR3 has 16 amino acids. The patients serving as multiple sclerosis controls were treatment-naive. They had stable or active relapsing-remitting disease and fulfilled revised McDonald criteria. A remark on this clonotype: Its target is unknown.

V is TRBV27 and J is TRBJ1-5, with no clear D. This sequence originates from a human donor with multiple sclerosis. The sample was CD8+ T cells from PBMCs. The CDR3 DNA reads TGTGCCAGCAGTTTTGTTTCAGGTAGTCGCAATCAGCCCCAGCATTTT. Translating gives CASSFVSGSRNQPQHF.